Sequencing of this T cell receptor (beta chain) was carried out in a study of blood T cells in healthy people across ages. Study-wide points: TCR beta diversity per million T cells fell roughly linearly with age.

This clonotype has more than one count but fewer than ten. What it recognizes is unknown. Trimming at V came to 0 bases and at J to 2 bases, leaving 6 bases not matched to a gene. CDR3 length: 17 residues. In germline, CDR1 is LGHNA, CDR2 YSLEER. A second roughly 6 to 12 cycle PCR used barcoded and J-beta primers. Each cDNA molecule was tagged by a template-switch adaptor with 12 random nucleotides. MiXCR, run by TCRdb on the 5' RACE reads, gives a single entry per CDR3 protein. The data contain about 1.8 million distinct CDR3 sequences, around half of them singletons. This chain connects TRBV4-3 to TRBJ2-1, with TRBD2 identical over 8 bases. This TCR came from a woman aged 40 to 50 in good health. Source material: blood. DNA of the CDR3: TGCGCCAGCAGCCAAGAGGCAACTAGCGGACCCTACAATGAGCAGTTCTTC. Its protein product is CASSQEATSGPYNEQFF.